This is a list of T cell receptor beta chains from one sample in a study of cytomegalovirus exposure and HLA in healthy donors. Clones were sequenced by immunoSEQ multiplex PCR, and TCRdb holds only the in-frame ones, with some missing. This table has roughly 100,000 clones, 70% to 90% appearing once. Sequenced input: PBMCs. The receptor source for this set is a woman aged 18-29 years in good health and CMV-seropositive. The CDR3 runs from the conserved cysteine through the conserved F or W.

TRBV19	TRBJ1-5	CAGTRQGDQPQHF
TRBV7-9	TRBJ2-7	CASSLGYRGQSYEQYF
TRBV10-3	TRBJ1-3	CATGLGRSGNTIYF
TRBV7-9	TRBJ2-7	CASEGGFYEQYF
TRBV30	TRBJ2-2	CAWSVRPGHTGELFF
TRBV19	TRBJ1-2	CASTLAHLDYGYTF
TRBV28	TRBJ1-2	CASSLWRQGAGGYTF
TRBV27	TRBJ2-7	CASGTGDRGFYEQYF
TRBV27	TRBJ2-1	CASGPGDYNEQFF
TRBV18	TRBJ1-1	CASSPQAGMNTEAFF
TRBV20-1	TRBJ2-3	CSAFRDTQYF
TRBV7-9	TRBJ1-1	CASSSRDRENTEAFF
TRBV6-1	TRBJ1-1	CASSNRQGADTEAFF
TRBV5-1	TRBJ1-2	CASSLDGSYGYTF
TRBV5-6	TRBJ1-4	CASSSGGYEKLFF
TRBV30	TRBJ2-3	CAWTGGTDTQYF
TRBV29-1	TRBJ2-2	CSARAGSTGELFF